This T cell receptor beta chain was found in a study of regulatory T cells in long-lasting Graves disease. The study, taken as a whole, reports: It was in persistent disease that TRBV28, TRBJ1-2 and TRBJ2-5 were favored.

Arm-PCR of CDR3 regions and iRepertoire HTBI primers were the basis on which TCR beta libraries were built. MiXCR, applied by TCRdb to the multiplex PCR reads, yields one record per CDR3 protein. The repertoire includes about 560,000 distinct CDR3 sequences, roughly 16% of them detected once, and around 13% sits in the top ten. Trimming stripped 5 bases from V and 6 bases from J, with 11 bases between. Germline V gives CDR1 MNHEY, CDR2 SMNVEV (reference sequence). The CDR3 length is 14 residues. Time point meaning: newly diagnosed GD, antithyroid drugs for less than 3 months. Scientists built the TCR library using RNA that was extracted from PBMCs. This clonotype was observed a handful of times. The antigen is not known. The same specimen was also included in a second study, on T cells in Graves' hyperthyroidism and ophthalmopathy. That investigation notes: In making diagnoses, clinical symptoms, serum thyroxine and TRAb, thyroid ultrasound and orbital computed tomography were all used. Initially, a first-round RT-PCR of the TCR CDR3 employed the HTBI primer set.

This sample comprised peripheral blood mononuclear cells (PBMCs), obtained at new diagnosis, from a patient treated with antithyroid drugs. The V call is TRBV27, the J call TRBJ1-6, with D perhaps TRBD1 (5 bases). The sequence came from a man aged 18 to 30 with Graves disease. CDR3 sequence (DNA): TGTGCCAGCAGTAGCCCGGGGGTTAATTCACCCCTCCACTTT. Translation: CASSSPGVNSPLHF.